The 5 T cell receptor beta chains below were found in one sample sequenced in a study of T cells in localized non-small cell lung cancer. TCRdb's copy holds only in-frame clones and misses some; the assay was immunoSEQ multiplex PCR. The repertoire holds some 80,000 clones, with 80% to 90% as singletons. The sample here was peripheral blood, taken before any cancer treatment. Receptor source: a man aged 40 to 70 with stage I lung adenocarcinoma.

This chain connects TRBV5-4 to TRBJ2-7; maybe TRBD2 (6 bases). The germline V and J ends were trimmed by 0 bases and 4 bases, with 20 bases remaining between them. Germline assignment: CDR1 SGHNT and CDR2 YYREEE (reference sequence). The CDR3 spans 17 residues. The CDR3 nucleotides read TGTGCCAGCAGCTTGGGGAGGGCAGGGCTAACCCGATACGAGCAGTACTTC. Translating gives CASSLGRAGLTRYEQYF.

J is TRBJ2-3 and V is TRBV9, with 9 bases lining up with TRBD2. CDR1 SGDLS and CDR2 YYNGEE come from the germline V gene. With 0 bases clipped from V and 7 bases from J, the junction kept 9 bases outside the gene matches. This CDR3 spans 16 amino acids. DNA for the CDR3: TGTGCCAGCAGCGTAGGATCCAGCGGGGGGCTTAATACGCAGTATTTT. It translates to CASSVGSSGGLNTQYF.

The chain joins TRBV6-5 to TRBJ1-2, with 7 bases lining up with TRBD1. The ends lost 5 bases at V and 5 bases at J; junction bases unmatched: 11. CDR3 length: 15 amino acids. Germline CDR1 MNHEY, CDR2 SVGAGI. The CDR3 sequence is CASSHQTGRGYGYTF. CDR3 sequence (DNA): TGTGCCAGCAGTCATCAGACAGGGAGGGGATATGGCTACACCTTC.

This clone was seen a single time. The chain carries TRBV5-1 and TRBJ2-2; D might be TRBD1 (6 bases). V was trimmed by 1 base and J by 1 base, leaving 8 bases between them. This CDR3 is built from 15 residues. The V gene's germline CDR1 is SGHRS and CDR2 YFSETQ. Here the CDR3 reads CASSLTQGNTGELFF. DNA for the CDR3: TGCGCCAGCAGCTTGACACAGGGGAACACCGGGGAGCTGTTTTTT.

The chain joins TRBV11-3 to TRBJ2-7; tentatively, D is TRBD1 (6 bases). The germline gives CDR1 SGHNT, CDR2 YENEEA. V lost 3 bases and J lost 4, with 7 bases in between. CDR3 length: 12 residues. The CDR3 region is CASSFGTYEQYF. The CDR3, as DNA: TGTGCCAGCAGCTTTGGGACATACGAGCAGTACTTC.